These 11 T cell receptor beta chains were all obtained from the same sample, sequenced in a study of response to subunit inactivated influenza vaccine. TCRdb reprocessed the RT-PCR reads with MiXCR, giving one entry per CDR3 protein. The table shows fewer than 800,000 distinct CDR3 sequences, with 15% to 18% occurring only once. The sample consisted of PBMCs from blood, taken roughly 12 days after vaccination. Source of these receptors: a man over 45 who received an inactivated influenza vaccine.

The CDR3 region is CASSEILSYNSPLHF. Here the CDR3 DNA reads TGCGCCAGCAGTGAGATCCTCTCCTATAATTCACCCCTCCACTTT. V and J are TRBV10-2 and TRBJ1-6; D gene unclear. The CDR3 is 15 residues long. CDR1 and CDR2 (germline): WSHSY, SAAADI. V was pared by 2 bases and J by 0 bases, with 5 bases between.

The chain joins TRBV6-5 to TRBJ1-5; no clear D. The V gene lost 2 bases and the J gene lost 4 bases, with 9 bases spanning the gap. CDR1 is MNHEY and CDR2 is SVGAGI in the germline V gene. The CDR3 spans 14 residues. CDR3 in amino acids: CASSYGGPNQPQHF. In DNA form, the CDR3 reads TGTGCCAGCAGTTACGGAGGACCTAATCAGCCCCAGCATTTT.

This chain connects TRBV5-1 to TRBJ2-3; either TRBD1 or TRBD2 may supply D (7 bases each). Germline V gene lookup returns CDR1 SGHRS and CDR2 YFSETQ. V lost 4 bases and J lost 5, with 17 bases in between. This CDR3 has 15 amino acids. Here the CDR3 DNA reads TGCGCCAGCAGCCTCCAGACAGGGAGGGAAGATACGCAGTATTTT. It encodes CASSLQTGREDTQYF.

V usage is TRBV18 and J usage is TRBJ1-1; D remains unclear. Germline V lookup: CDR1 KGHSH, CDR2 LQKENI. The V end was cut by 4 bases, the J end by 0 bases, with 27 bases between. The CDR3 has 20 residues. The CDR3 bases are TGTGCCAGCTCACTGAGCACCCCGATCGGGCGCCGGAAAGTGAACACTGAAGCTTTCTTT. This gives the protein CASSLSTPIGRRKVNTEAFF.

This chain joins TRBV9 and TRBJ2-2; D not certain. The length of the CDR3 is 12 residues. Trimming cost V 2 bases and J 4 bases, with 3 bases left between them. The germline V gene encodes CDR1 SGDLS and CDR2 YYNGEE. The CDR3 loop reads CASSVFTGELFF. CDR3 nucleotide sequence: TGTGCCAGCAGCGTTTTCACCGGGGAGCTGTTTTTT.

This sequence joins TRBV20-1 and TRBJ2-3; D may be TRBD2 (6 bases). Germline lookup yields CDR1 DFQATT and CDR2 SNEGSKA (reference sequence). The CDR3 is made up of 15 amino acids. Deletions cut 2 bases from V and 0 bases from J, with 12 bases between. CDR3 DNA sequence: TGCAGTGCTAGACCATCCGCGGGGAGCACAGATACGCAGTATTTT. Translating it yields CSARPSAGSTDTQYF.

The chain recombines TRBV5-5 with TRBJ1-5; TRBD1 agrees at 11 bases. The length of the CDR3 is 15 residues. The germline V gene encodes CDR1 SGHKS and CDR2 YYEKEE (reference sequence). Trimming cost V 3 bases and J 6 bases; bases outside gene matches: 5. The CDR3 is CASSWGQGVGQPQHF. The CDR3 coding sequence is TGTGCCAGCAGCTGGGGACAGGGGGTAGGTCAGCCCCAGCATTTT.

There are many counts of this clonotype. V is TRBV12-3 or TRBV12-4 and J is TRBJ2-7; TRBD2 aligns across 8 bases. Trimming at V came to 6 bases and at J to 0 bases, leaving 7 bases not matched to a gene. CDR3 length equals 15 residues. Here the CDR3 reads CASSRGGGSSYEQYF. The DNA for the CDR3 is TGTGCCAGCAGCCGGGGGGGCGGCAGCTCCTACGAGCAGTACTTC.

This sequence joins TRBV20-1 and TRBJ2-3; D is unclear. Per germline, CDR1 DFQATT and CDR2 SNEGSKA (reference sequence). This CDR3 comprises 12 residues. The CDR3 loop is CSGGESTDTQYF. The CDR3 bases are TGCAGCGGTGGGGAAAGCACAGATACGCAGTATTTT.

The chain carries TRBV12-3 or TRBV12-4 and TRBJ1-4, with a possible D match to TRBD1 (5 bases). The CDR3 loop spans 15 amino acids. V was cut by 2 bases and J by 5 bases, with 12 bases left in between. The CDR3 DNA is TGTGCCAGCAGTTTACCGGACACTAGAAATGAAAAACTGTTTTTT. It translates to CASSLPDTRNEKLFF.

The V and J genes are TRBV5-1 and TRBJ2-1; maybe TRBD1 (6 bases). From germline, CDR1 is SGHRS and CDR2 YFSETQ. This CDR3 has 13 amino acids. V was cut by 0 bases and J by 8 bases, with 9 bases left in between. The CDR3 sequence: CASSLAGVDEQFF. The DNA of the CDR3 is TGCGCCAGCAGCTTGGCAGGGGTCGATGAGCAGTTCTTC.